The 3 T cell receptor beta chains presented below share a single source sample, sequenced in a study of blood T cell repertoires in COVID-19. Produced via immunoSEQ multiplex PCR; TCRdb's table is partial and in-frame only. The sample shows fewer than 120,000 clones, about 72% of them seen only once. The specimen sequenced was peripheral blood. These receptors all come from a woman aged 55-70 years with acute or convalescent COVID-19.

This clone was counted a few times. The CDR3 DNA sequence: TGCAGTGCTAGTTCGAGGTCCCGAAGCTACGAGCAGTACTTC. It codes for CSASSRSRSYEQYF. The V call is TRBV20-1, the J call TRBJ2-7; D is ambiguous. The V end was cut by 3 bases, the J end by 3 bases, with 15 bases between. The CDR3 extends over 14 amino acids. Germline V gene sequence: CDR1 DFQATT, CDR2 SNEGSKA (reference sequence).

The J gene is TRBJ2-5, the V gene TRBV6-6; D is perhaps TRBD1 (5 bases). The CDR3 spans 15 residues. The germline V gene encodes CDR1 MNHNY and CDR2 SVGAGI (reference sequence). V lost 2 bases, J lost 0 bases, and 10 bases lay in between. CDR3 in DNA: TGTGCCAGCAGTTACCCGCAGGGAAACCAAGAGACCCAGTACTTC. Its translation: CASSYPQGNQETQYF.

The chain combines TRBV5-1 with TRBJ1-4; 9 positions agree with TRBD1. The germline gives CDR1 SGHRS, CDR2 YFSETQ. The V and J ends lost 4 bases and 6 bases, in that order; junction bases with no gene match: 7. This CDR3 is built from 15 residues. For the CDR3, the DNA is TGCGCCAGCAGCATTGGGGGACAGGGATATGAAAAACTGTTTTTT. It encodes CASSIGGQGYEKLFF.